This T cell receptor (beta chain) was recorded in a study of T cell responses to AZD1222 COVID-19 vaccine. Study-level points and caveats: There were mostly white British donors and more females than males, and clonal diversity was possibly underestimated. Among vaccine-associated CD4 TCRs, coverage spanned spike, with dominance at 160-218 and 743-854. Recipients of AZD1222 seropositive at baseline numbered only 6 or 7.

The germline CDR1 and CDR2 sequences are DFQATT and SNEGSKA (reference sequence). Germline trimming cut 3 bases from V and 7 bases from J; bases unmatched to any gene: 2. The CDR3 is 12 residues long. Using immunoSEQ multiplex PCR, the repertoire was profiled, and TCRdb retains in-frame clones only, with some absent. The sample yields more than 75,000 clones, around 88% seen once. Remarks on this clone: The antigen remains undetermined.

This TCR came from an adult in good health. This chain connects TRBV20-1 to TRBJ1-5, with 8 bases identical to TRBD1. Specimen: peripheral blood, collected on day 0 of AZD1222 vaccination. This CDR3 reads CSASRTGQPQHF. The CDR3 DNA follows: TGCAGTGCTAGTAGGACAGGGCAGCCCCAGCATTTT.